These 18 T cell receptor beta chains were sequenced from one sample in a study of molecular identifiers for immune sequencing clone quantification listed by TCRdb under 2018. The library was made by PCR. The sequencer listed for this sample is Illumina MiSeq. TCRdb redid the processing of the public reads, applying fastp at Q25 and MiXCR, and retained in-frame beta chains. Records with the same CDR3 protein are collapsed into one entry carrying the most frequent genes and DNA. This sample comprises 35,000 or so distinct CDR3 sequences, 18% of them detected only once. The ten top clones hold under 8.5% of the sample. Sequences were obtained from naive CD8+ T cells from blood, with Jurkat cell RNA spiked in. The sample's cell subset or site label, in plain terms: FACS-sorted CD8+CD4-CCR7+CD45RA+ naive T cells. Receptors originate from a human donor in good health. Some libraries in this study had Jurkat cell RNA spiked in.

This clonotype was observed at least ten times. The J gene is TRBJ1-5, the V gene TRBV16; D unclear. V was cut by 4 bases and J by 4 bases, with 11 bases left in between. Germline V CDR1 and CDR2: KGHSY, FQNENV. The CDR3 is 14 amino acids. In DNA, the CDR3 is TGTGCCAGCAGCCGAGACGTATTTAATCAGCCCCAGCATTTT. Translation: CASSRDVFNQPQHF.

A note on this clonotype: The junction does not match germline at one end; this may be a read error. The V and J genes are TRBV6-5 and TRBJ2-1; D perhaps matches TRBD2 (5 bases). CDR1 MNHEY and CDR2 SVGAGI come from the germline V gene. The length of the CDR3 is 11 residues. CDR3 sequence: CATSLASEQFF. The DNA of the CDR3 is TGTGCCACCAGTCTAGCATCTGAGCAGTTCTTC.

Of note for this clonotype: This sequence may be a read error, since a much larger clone differs from it by one base. This sequence joins TRBV7-8 and TRBJ2-1; D could derive from TRBD1 or TRBD2 (5 bases each). The germline CDR1 and CDR2 sequences are SGHVS and FQNEAQ. V was pared by 6 bases and J by 5 bases, with 14 bases between. This CDR3 has 14 residues. The CDR3 reads CASSYTGTNNEQFF. In DNA, the CDR3 is TGTGCCAGCAGTTATACCGGGACCAACAATGAGCAGTTCTTC. The whole variable domain, filled in from reference TRBV7-8 and TRBJ2-1, reads GAGVSQSPRYKVAKRGQDVALRCDPISGHVSLFWYQQALGQGPEFLTYFQNEAQLDKSGLPSDRFFAERPEGSVSTLKIQRTQQEDSAVYLCASSYTGTNNEQFFGPGTRLTVL.

About this clonotype itself: Possible read error: a much larger clone is one base away. The chain recombines TRBV13 with TRBJ2-1; no firm D call. The V gene's germline CDR1 is PRHDT and CDR2 FYEKMQ (reference sequence). The CDR3 is made up of 12 amino acids. The CDR3 nucleotides are TGTGCCAGCAGCTTAGGGATGGACCAGCAGTCCTTC. Translating it yields CASSLGMDQQSF.

The V and J genes are TRBV4-3 and TRBJ2-1, with D uncertain. Germline CDR1 and CDR2: LGHNA and YSLEER. This CDR3 has 12 amino acids. V was pared by 1 base and J by 8 bases, with 6 bases between. The CDR3 sequence: CASSQVGDEQFF. DNA of the CDR3: TGCGCCAGCAGCCAAGTCGGTGATGAGCAGTTCTTC.

This clonotype was counted at least ten times. V usage is TRBV5-1 and J usage is TRBJ1-2; 8 nucleotides align to TRBD1. CDR1 SGHRS and CDR2 YFSETQ come from the germline V gene. The CDR3 is made up of 14 amino acids. The V and J ends lost 6 bases and 4 bases, in that order; junction bases with no gene match: 8. CDR3 in DNA: TGCGCCAGCAAACAACACCAGGGGGCCTATGGCTACACCTTC. It encodes CASKQHQGAYGYTF. Combining the CDR3 with reference TRBV5-1 and TRBJ1-2 gives the whole variable domain KAGVTQTPRYLIKTRGQQVTLSCSPISGHRSVSWYQQTPGQGLQFLFEYFSETQRNKGNFPGRFSGRQFSNSRSEMNVSTLELGDSALYLCASKQHQGAYGYTFGSGTRLTVV.

With respect to this clonotype: A much larger clonotype is one base distant, so this may be a read error. The chain uses TRBV12-5 and TRBJ2-1, with TRBD2 identical over 7 bases. The CDR3 totals 13 residues. V lost 7 bases to trimming and J lost 8 bases; unmatched junction nucleotides: 8. Germline V gene lookup returns CDR1 LGHNT and CDR2 FRNRAP. As DNA, the CDR3 is TGTGCTAGTGCGGCGGGGGTTTACGATGAGCAGTTCTTC. Its protein product is CASAAGVYDEQFF. Together with reference TRBV12-5 and TRBJ2-1, the CDR3 gives the full variable domain: DARVTQTPRHKVTEMGQEVTMRCQPILGHNTVFWYRQTMMQGLELLAYFRNRAPLDDSGMPKDRFSAEMPDATLATLKIQPSEPRDSAVYFCASAAGVYDEQFFGPGTRLTVL.

The gene calls are TRBV7-9 and TRBJ2-5; tentative D call: TRBD1 (6 bases). From germline, CDR1 is SEHNR and CDR2 FQNEAQ (reference sequence). CDR3 length equals 15 residues. V lost 2 bases and J lost 0, with 10 bases in between. CDR3 sequence (DNA): TGTGCCAGCAGCTTACCTCAGGGGTACCAAGAGACCCAGTACTTC. Protein product: CASSLPQGYQETQYF. The full variable domain, in which reference TRBV7-9 and TRBJ2-5 provide the parts outside the CDR3, is DTGVSQNPRHKITKRGQNVTFRCDPISEHNRLYWYRQTLGQGPEFLTYFQNEAQLEKSRLLSDRFSAERPKGSFSTLEIQRTEQGDSAMYLCASSLPQGYQETQYFGPGTRLLVL.

V gene TRBV7-9 combines with J gene TRBJ1-4; D is uncertain. V dropped 3 bases and J dropped 5 bases, with 10 bases sitting between them. From germline, CDR1 is SEHNR and CDR2 FQNEAQ (reference sequence). This CDR3 comprises 14 residues. The CDR3 spells CASSLGIGNEKLFF. DNA for the CDR3: TGTGCCAGCAGCTTGGGTATCGGCAATGAAAAACTGTTTTTT. Full variable domain (remainder filled in from reference TRBV7-9 and TRBJ1-4): DTGVSQNPRHKITKRGQNVTFRCDPISEHNRLYWYRQTLGQGPEFLTYFQNEAQLEKSRLLSDRFSAERPKGSFSTLEIQRTEQGDSAMYLCASSLGIGNEKLFFGSGTQLSVL.

At least ten counts were recorded for this clonotype. The V gene is TRBV7-8, the J gene TRBJ2-3, with 11 bases aligning to TRBD2. Per the germline V gene, CDR1 is SGHVS and CDR2 is FQNEAQ. There are 19 residues in the CDR3. J lost 1 base, V lost 2 bases, and 11 bases had no gene match. Here the CDR3 DNA reads TGTGCCAGCAGCTTATTGGGCGTTAGCGGGAGGGTGGGCACAGATACGCAGTATTTT. Translation: CASSLLGVSGRVGTDTQYF. Variable domain in full (rest from reference TRBV7-8 and TRBJ2-3): GAGVSQSPRYKVAKRGQDVALRCDPISGHVSLFWYQQALGQGPEFLTYFQNEAQLDKSGLPSDRFFAERPEGSVSTLKIQRTQQEDSAVYLCASSLLGVSGRVGTDTQYFGPGTRLTVL.

Comments on this clonotype: Because the CDR3's place on the DNA is in doubt, the DNA is left out and the CDR3 is given as listed by TCRdb. The J gene is TRBJ2-4, the V gene TRBV9. Germline assignment: CDR1 SGDLS and CDR2 YYNGEE. The CDR3 extends over 16 residues, inclusive of both ends. CDR3 region: CASSVGLGIAKNIQCF.

This chain uses TRBV29-1 with TRBJ2-1, with 7 bases fitting TRBD1. V lost 1 base and J lost 3; bases outside the gene matches: 0. Germline values: CDR1 SQVTM, CDR2 ANQGSEA. The CDR3 runs to 13 residues. Here the CDR3 DNA reads TGCAGCGTTGAAGGACAGGGCTACAATGAGCAGTTCTTC. Translated, it gives CSVEGQGYNEQFF.

This clonotype was detected many times. The chain is built from TRBV27 and TRBJ2-7, with TRBD2 identical over 7 bases. Germline V gives CDR1 MNHEY, CDR2 SMNVEV (reference sequence). Trimming cost V 6 bases and J 4 bases; bases outside gene matches: 3. The CDR3 has 12 residues. Here the CDR3 reads CASRSGGYEQYF. The CDR3 DNA reads as TGTGCCAGCAGGTCGGGAGGTTACGAGCAGTACTTC.

The sample holds many counts of this clonotype. The chain employs TRBV7-2 and TRBJ2-1; D might be TRBD1 (5 bases). Per germline, CDR1 SGHTA and CDR2 FQGNSA. V lost 1 base to trimming and J lost 5 bases, with 12 bases between them. The CDR3 is 15 amino acids. DNA for the CDR3: TGTGCCAGCAGCTTAGGGCAGGGTTGGGACAATGAGCAGTTCTTC. Translation gives CASSLGQGWDNEQFF.

There are a few counts of this clonotype. This may be a read error, as it is one base from a much larger clone. Since no conserved phenylalanine or tryptophan closes the CDR3, a read error is the likely cause. This chain links TRBV12-3 or TRBV12-4 with TRBJ2-5; weak D call: TRBD2 (5 bases). Trimming removed 3 bases from V and 6 bases from J, with 17 bases in between. The CDR3 has 15 residues. CDR3 in amino acids: CASSLSSGEGKTQYL. The CDR3 bases are TGTGCCAGCAGTTTGAGTTCCGGGGAAGGGAAGACCCAGTACCTC.

This clonotype was counted ten times or more. The chain recombines TRBV19 with TRBJ1-5; D perhaps matches TRBD1 (5 bases). The CDR3 spans 14 residues. Germline CDR1 LNHDA, CDR2 SQIVND (reference sequence). Trimming cost V 0 bases and J 6 bases, with 9 bases left between them. Here the CDR3 reads CASSIDWGVQPQHF. The DNA for the CDR3 is TGTGCCAGTAGTATAGATTGGGGGGTTCAGCCCCAGCATTTT.

This clonotype appeared a few times. The chain has TRBV5-4 and TRBJ2-2, with 10 positions matching TRBD1. This CDR3 has 15 amino acids. V lost 2 bases, J lost 4 bases, and 2 bases stayed unmatched. From germline, CDR1 is SGHNT and CDR2 YYREEE (reference sequence). The chain's CDR3 is CASSFGTGVTGELFF. As DNA, the CDR3 is TGTGCCAGCAGCTTCGGGACAGGGGTCACCGGGGAGCTGTTTTTT.

This clonotype was recorded at least ten times. The rearrangement joins TRBV14 to TRBJ2-2; D is uncertain. V lost 4 bases, J lost 1 base, and 10 bases lay in between. Looked up from germline, CDR1 is SGHDN and CDR2 is FVKESK. CDR3 length: 15 amino acids. This chain's CDR3 is CASSPHLGNTGELFF. CDR3 in DNA: TGTGCCAGCAGCCCCCATTTAGGGAACACCGGGGAGCTGTTTTTT.